One sample yielded the 18 T cell receptor beta chains listed below, sequenced in a study of cytomegalovirus exposure and HLA in healthy donors. Amplification used 60 Vbeta primers and 13 Jbeta primers. Repertoires were generated with immunoSEQ multiplex PCR, while TCRdb's copy carries only in-frame clones and drops some. The repertoire holds about 190,000 clones, with 70% to 75% as singletons. Sequenced material: PBMCs. These receptors were collected from a man aged 30 to 39 in good health and CMV-seropositive.

J is TRBJ2-7 and V is TRBV13, with a weak D call TRBD1 (7 bases). The CDR3 sequence is 14 residues long. Germline V gives CDR1 PRHDT, CDR2 FYEKMQ (reference sequence). Trimming removed 2 bases from V and 2 bases from J, with 10 bases in between. Here the CDR3 DNA reads TGTGCCAGCAGCTTAAGGAGGGGGCCCTACGAGCAGTACTTC. The encoded protein is CASSLRRGPYEQYF.

The chain has TRBV30 and TRBJ1-2, with D possibly TRBD1 on 5 matching bases. Germline V gene lookup returns CDR1 GTSNPN and CDR2 SVGIG (reference sequence). CDR3 length equals 13 residues. V shed 3 bases and J shed 3 bases, with 11 bases lying between them. The CDR3 sequence is CAWSVAGDYGYTF. The CDR3 DNA follows: TGTGCCTGGAGCGTGGCGGGGGACTATGGCTACACCTTC.

V usage is TRBV6-1 and J usage is TRBJ2-7, with TRBD1 matching over 9 bases. Trimming cost V 6 bases and J 0 bases; bases outside gene matches: 6. This CDR3 contains 15 residues. From germline, CDR1 is MNHNS and CDR2 SASEGT. Written as DNA, the CDR3 is TGTGCCAGCAGACCTGGGACAGGGAGCTCCTACGAGCAGTACTTC. Amino acid sequence: CASRPGTGSSYEQYF.

The chain has TRBV18 and TRBJ1-5, with D perhaps TRBD1 (6 bases). V was pared by 6 bases and J by 0 bases, with 18 bases between. This CDR3 comprises 17 residues. The germline V gene has CDR1 KGHSH and CDR2 LQKENI. The CDR3: CASSPGQIYGSNQPQHF. Written as DNA, the CDR3 is TGTGCCAGCTCCCCAGGACAGATATACGGTAGCAATCAGCCCCAGCATTTT. Combining the CDR3 with reference TRBV18 and TRBJ1-5 gives the whole variable domain NAGVMQNPRHLVRRRGQEARLRCSPMKGHSHVYWYRQLPEEGLKFMVYLQKENIIDESGMPKERFSAEFPKEGPSILRIQQVVRGDSAAYFCASSPGQIYGSNQPQHFGDGTRLSIL.

The chain combines TRBV25-1 with TRBJ1-2; perhaps TRBD1 as D (5 bases). Trimming stripped 3 bases from V and 7 bases from J, with 15 bases between. CDR1 and CDR2 from the germline V gene are MGHDK and SYGVNS. This CDR3 region has 14 residues. The CDR3 sequence is CASSEPQGLVGYTF. DNA of the CDR3: TGTGCCAGCAGTGAGCCCCAGGGTCTAGTTGGCTACACCTTC.

The J gene is TRBJ1-1, the V gene TRBV7-3; D remains ambiguous. CDR3 length: 13 residues. V was pared by 3 bases and J by 3 bases, with 8 bases between. CDR1 SGHTA and CDR2 FQGTGA come from the germline V gene. The CDR3 nucleotides are TGTGCCAGCAGCTTCTCGGAGGACACTGAAGCTTTCTTT. Its translation is CASSFSEDTEAFF.

The chain recombines TRBV11-2 with TRBJ2-7; 8 nucleotides agree with TRBD2. Germline CDR1 is SGHAT and CDR2 is FQNNGV. The CDR3 consists of 12 residues. V shed 7 bases and J 6 bases; nucleotides not matched to a gene: 5. CDR3 in DNA: TGTGCCAGCAACGGGGGGGGGAGCGAGCAGTACTTC. The encoded protein is CASNGGGSEQYF.

This clone appeared once. V and J are TRBV18 and TRBJ1-2; possibly TRBD1 for D (5 bases). Germline CDR1 is KGHSH and CDR2 is LQKENI. Trimming cost V 2 bases and J 3 bases, with 10 bases left between them. The CDR3 is made up of 14 amino acids. CDR3 DNA: TGTGCCAGCTCACCAGGTGCGGGGGACTATGGCTACACCTTC. This gives the protein CASSPGAGDYGYTF.

This chain connects TRBV30 to TRBJ1-6; TRBD1 aligns across 7 bases. V gave up 5 bases and J gave up 0 bases; unmatched junction bases: 10. The V gene's germline CDR1 is GTSNPN and CDR2 SVGIG (reference sequence). The CDR3 spans 17 residues. The DNA for the CDR3 is TGTGCCTGGGGAAACAGGGGACGAAGCTCCTATAATTCACCCCTCCACTTT. It encodes CAWGNRGRSSYNSPLHF.

This clone turned up a few times. The chain couples TRBV19 to TRBJ2-5; 8 nucleotides match TRBD1. CDR1 and CDR2 from the germline V gene are LNHDA and SQIVND (reference sequence). The CDR3 contains 16 residues. V shed 5 bases, J shed 1 base, and the junction held 9 bases outside the gene matches. CDR3 coding DNA: TGTGCCAGTAGTCCCGTGACAGGGGCGCCCCAAGAGACCCAGTACTTC. This gives the protein CASSPVTGAPQETQYF. Based on the CDR3 plus reference TRBV19 and TRBJ2-5, the full variable domain is DGGITQSPKYLFRKEGQNVTLSCEQNLNHDAMYWYRQDPGQGLRLIYYSQIVNDFQKGDIAEGYSVSREKKESFPLTVTSAQKNPTAFYLCASSPVTGAPQETQYFGPGTRLLVL.

J is TRBJ1-4 and V is TRBV19; D is perhaps TRBD1 (6 bases). The CDR3 extends over 13 amino acids. Per germline, CDR1 LNHDA and CDR2 SQIVND (reference sequence). Trimming stripped 6 bases from V and 1 base from J, with 6 bases between. This chain's CDR3 is CASRDRTNEKLFF. CDR3 bases: TGTGCCAGTAGGGACAGAACTAATGAAAAACTGTTTTTT.

This chain uses TRBV11-1 with TRBJ1-2; no firm D call. The CDR3 loop spans 17 amino acids. V shed 0 bases and J shed 4 bases, with 18 bases lying between them. The V gene's germline CDR1 is SGHAT and CDR2 FQDESV (reference sequence). As DNA, the CDR3 is TGTGCCAGCAGCTTAGCGCCTCCGGGAGAAGGGAGCTATGGCTACACCTTC. Protein sequence: CASSLAPPGEGSYGYTF.

This rearrangement joins TRBV7-3 to TRBJ2-1; 8 bases align to TRBD1. Germline-derived CDR1 and CDR2 are SGHTA and FQGTGA. The CDR3 spans 13 residues. After removal of 2 bases from V and 6 bases from J, the junction contained 0 bases not matched to a gene. This CDR3 is CASSLGQGNEQFF. CDR3 coding DNA: TGTGCCAGCAGCTTAGGACAGGGCAATGAGCAGTTCTTC. Looking up the rest from reference TRBV7-3 and TRBJ2-1 gives the full variable domain: GAGVSQTPSNKVTEKGKYVELRCDPISGHTALYWYRQSLGQGPEFLIYFQGTGAADDSGLPNDRFFAVRPEGSVSTLKIQRTERGDSAVYLCASSLGQGNEQFFGPGTRLTVL.

The rearrangement uses TRBV5-1 and TRBJ2-7; a possible D gene is TRBD2 (7 bases). CDR3 length: 15 residues. Germline CDR1 reads SGHRS; CDR2 reads YFSETQ. V was clipped by 0 bases and J by 4 bases, with 14 bases between them. The CDR3, as DNA: TGCGCCAGCAGCTTGGCCCAAGGGGGGGTGTACGAGCAGTACTTC. This encodes CASSLAQGGVYEQYF.

In its sample, this clone was seen a few times. V is TRBV7-2 and J is TRBJ2-1, with 10 bases aligning to TRBD2. CDR1 and CDR2 (germline): SGHTA, FQGNSA. With V trimmed by 5 bases and J by 6 bases, 7 bases remained unmatched. This CDR3 comprises 15 residues. CDR3 coding DNA: TGTGCCAGCAGCCCCGTAGCGGGAGGACCCAATGAGCAGTTCTTC. It yields the protein CASSPVAGGPNEQFF.

This clone was detected a few times. The V and J genes are TRBV4-2 and TRBJ2-5, with 16 nucleotides matching TRBD2. After removal of 4 bases from V and 5 bases from J, the junction contained 13 bases not matched to a gene. CDR1 LGHNA and CDR2 YNFKEQ come from the germline V gene. The CDR3 spans 19 residues. In DNA, the CDR3 is TGTGCCAGCAGCCCGAGTTCGGGACTAGCGGGGGGGCCAGCTGAGACCCAGTACTTC. Translation gives CASSPSSGLAGGPAETQYF.

This clone was recorded a few times. This chain joins TRBV7-2 and TRBJ2-3; 8 nucleotides agree with TRBD2. Trimming removed 1 base from V and 0 bases from J; junction bases left unmatched: 9. CDR1 and CDR2 (germline): SGHTA, FQGNSA. This CDR3 is 18 amino acids long. CDR3 sequence: CASSLVVGGATSTDTQYF. CDR3 sequence (DNA): TGTGCCAGCAGCTTAGTGGTCGGGGGGGCGACTAGCACAGATACGCAGTATTTT.

The chain has TRBV19 and TRBJ2-7; 10 positions agree with TRBD1. Germline lookup yields CDR1 LNHDA and CDR2 SQIVND (reference sequence). CDR3 length: 13 amino acids. J gave up 4 bases and V 5 bases, and 2 bases lay outside the gene matches. The CDR3 nucleotides are TGTGCCAGTAGTTCGGGACAGGGGTACGAGCAGTACTTC. Translating it yields CASSSGQGYEQYF. Variable domain in full (rest from reference TRBV19 and TRBJ2-7): DGGITQSPKYLFRKEGQNVTLSCEQNLNHDAMYWYRQDPGQGLRLIYYSQIVNDFQKGDIAEGYSVSREKKESFPLTVTSAQKNPTAFYLCASSSGQGYEQYFGPGTRLTVT.